The present TCR beta chain was sequenced within a study of neurological immune-mediated disorders. Germline CDR1 and CDR2: SGHDT and YYEEEE. This CDR3 contains 18 residues. Trimming removed 4 bases at V and 3 bases at J, with 22 bases between. This clonotype was found many times. The cDNA came from 5'RACE, which used 10-nucleotide random UMIs. From the 5' RACE reads, TCRdb called clonotypes with MiXCR, one entry per CDR3 protein. Among some 66,000 distinct CDR3 sequences, 3% to 3.5% were seen once, and the ten largest hold under 4.5%. The V gene is TRBV5-6, the J gene TRBJ2-2; D may match TRBD1 or TRBD2 (5 bases each). Input material: PBMCs. The receptor comes from a middle-aged man with multiple sclerosis. Here the CDR3 DNA reads TGTGCCAGCAGCCTTGGGCAAGTCGGGGCCATCGACACCGGGGAGCTGTTTTTT. It translates to CASSLGQVGAIDTGELFF.